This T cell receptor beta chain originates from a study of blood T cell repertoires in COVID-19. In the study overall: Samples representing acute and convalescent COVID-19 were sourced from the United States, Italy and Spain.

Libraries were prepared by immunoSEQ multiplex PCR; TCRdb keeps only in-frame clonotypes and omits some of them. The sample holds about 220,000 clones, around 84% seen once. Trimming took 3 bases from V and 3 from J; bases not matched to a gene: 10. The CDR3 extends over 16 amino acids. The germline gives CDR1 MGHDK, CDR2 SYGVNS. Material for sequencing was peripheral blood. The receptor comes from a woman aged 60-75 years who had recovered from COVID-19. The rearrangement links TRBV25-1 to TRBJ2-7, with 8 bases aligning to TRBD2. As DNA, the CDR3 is TGTGCCAGCAGTGATCCCGGGGGGGGATCTCGCTACGAGCAGTACTTC. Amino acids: CASSDPGGGSRYEQYF.